The following is a T cell receptor beta chain sequence with its context. Its target is not known. A read error is possible here, since a much larger clone lies one base away. The CDR3 ends on some other residue instead of the conserved phenylalanine or tryptophan, so this is likely a read error. The data stem from a study of T cell repertoires in cytomegalovirus infection. Whole-study context: The public TCR beta signatures pointed to both CMV infection and matching HLA type. General observations from the study: It was HLA-C-restricted CMV-specific TCR beta clonotypes that dominated the response ex vivo. Summed frequency of public TCR beta families distinguished CMV carriers with the relevant HLA.

CDR1 and CDR2 (germline): SGHVS, FQNEAQ. The CDR3 consists of 13 residues. The V and J ends lost 5 bases and 1 base respectively, with 8 bases between them. TCRdb reprocessed the reads with MiXCR, giving one entry per CDR3 protein. Here the sample spans some 680,000 distinct CDR3 sequences, less than 40% being singletons. This clonotype originated in a human donor in good health (CMV status not recorded). Some clones in this sample may be carry-over from other donors' samples. The sequenced material came from PBMCs. J is TRBJ1-2 and V is TRBV7-8, with a tentative D call TRBD1 (5 bases). The CDR3 sequence: CASSPQVNYGYTL. For the CDR3, the DNA is TGTGCCAGCAGCCCACAGGTTAACTATGGCTACACCCTC.